Listed here are 26 T cell receptor beta chains from one sample, sequenced in a study of breast tumors, draining lymph nodes, adjacent tissues. The lymph nodes were axillary draining lymph nodes from breast cancer patients. TCRdb used MiXCR to reprocess the multiplex PCR reads, holding one entry per CDR3 protein. Of approximately 230,000 distinct CDR3 sequences listed, less than 35% are singletons. Specimen: axillary lymph node tissue. The receptors originated from a female donor with breast cancer. Some clones in this sample may be carry-over from other donors' samples.

This clonotype was found many times. The chain has TRBV6-1 and TRBJ1-5; a weak D match, TRBD1 (6 bases). The V end lost 4 bases, the J end lost 4 bases, and 11 bases lay between the germline ends. This CDR3 spans 14 amino acids. The V gene's germline CDR1 is MNHNS and CDR2 SASEGT. Here the CDR3 reads CASSVGTRNQPQHF. For the CDR3, the DNA is TGTGCCAGCAGTGTCGGGACAAGGAATCAGCCCCAGCATTTT.

This clonotype was counted many times. The V and J genes are TRBV13 and TRBJ1-3; weak D call: TRBD1 (6 bases). Germline CDR1 and CDR2: PRHDT and FYEKMQ (reference sequence). The CDR3 covers 14 residues. V was trimmed by 2 bases and J by 3 bases, leaving 8 bases between them. The chain's CDR3 is CASSLLQGGNTIYF. The CDR3 coding sequence is TGTGCCAGCAGCTTACTACAGGGTGGAAACACCATATATTTT.

This clonotype was found many times. The chain combines TRBV19 with TRBJ1-2, with D maybe TRBD1 (5 bases). The CDR3 sequence is 14 residues long. The germline CDR1 and CDR2 sequences are LNHDA and SQIVND (reference sequence). Trimming shortened V by 0 bases and J by 7 bases, and 12 bases separated the two germline ends. The CDR3 sequence is CASSIDGRATGYTF. The CDR3, as DNA: TGTGCCAGTAGTATAGATGGCAGGGCCACTGGCTACACCTTC.

This clonotype was detected many times. V and J are TRBV5-1 and TRBJ2-3; 10 bases agree with TRBD1. V lost 4 bases to trimming and J lost 2 bases; unmatched junction nucleotides: 1. The CDR3 totals 14 residues. In germline, CDR1 is SGHRS, CDR2 YFSETQ. The CDR3 DNA follows: TGCGCCAGCAGCGGGACAGGGGTCACAGATACGCAGTATTTT. It codes for CASSGTGVTDTQYF.

The sample holds many counts of this clonotype. The genes are TRBV10-2 and TRBJ1-5; unclear D gene. This CDR3 spans 14 amino acids. The V end was cut by 2 bases, the J end by 6 bases, with 11 bases between. Germline-derived CDR1 and CDR2 are WSHSY and SAAADI. CDR3 region: CASSEGSGFQPQHF. In DNA, the CDR3 is TGCGCCAGCAGTGAGGGGTCAGGATTTCAGCCCCAGCATTTT.

This clonotype came up many times. This chain links TRBV7-6 with TRBJ2-7; 7 bases match TRBD2. This CDR3 is built from 14 residues. Germline CDR1 reads SGHVS; CDR2 reads FNYEAQ. With 4 bases clipped from V and 3 bases from J, the junction kept 6 bases outside the gene matches. CDR3 sequence reads: CASSYLRGDYEQYF. CDR3 DNA sequence: TGTGCCAGCAGCTACCTTCGGGGGGACTACGAGCAGTACTTC. Full variable domain (missing parts from reference TRBV7-6 and TRBJ2-7): GAGVSQSPRYKVTKRGQDVALRCDPISGHVSLYWYRQALGQGPEFLTYFNYEAQQDKSGLPNDRFSAERPEGSISTLTIQRTEQRDSAMYRCASSYLRGDYEQYFGPGTRLTVT.

The chain joins TRBV6-1 to TRBJ2-1; D is undetermined. CDR1 and CDR2 (germline): MNHNS, SASEGT. The CDR3 covers 13 residues. Trimming took 5 bases from V and 3 from J, leaving 8 bases between them. The CDR3: CASSYSFYNEQFF. The DNA for the CDR3 is TGTGCCAGCAGTTACTCCTTCTACAATGAGCAGTTCTTC.

The chain links TRBV7-9 to TRBJ2-3; 11 positions agree with TRBD1. Germline assignment: CDR1 SEHNR and CDR2 FQNEAQ (reference sequence). The CDR3 spans 15 residues. The V segment lost 2 bases and the J segment 4 bases; nucleotides outside the gene matches: 2. The CDR3 nucleotides are TGTGCCAGCAGCTTATGGACAGGGGGCGCAGATACGCAGTATTTT. This gives the protein CASSLWTGGADTQYF.

At least ten counts were recorded for this clonotype. V and J are TRBV2 and TRBJ1-2; 8 bases line up with TRBD1. Trimming took 5 bases from V and 6 from J; bases not matched to a gene: 14. This CDR3 spans 16 amino acids. Germline CDR1 and CDR2: SNHLY and FYNNEI. The CDR3 region is CASSWDTPRQGNGYTF. The CDR3 nucleotides read TGTGCCAGCAGTTGGGACACGCCGCGACAGGGGAATGGCTACACCTTC.

This clonotype was counted ten times or more. The V call is TRBV5-1, the J call TRBJ2-1, with 8 bases that match TRBD1. The CDR3 is 12 amino acids. J lost 13 bases, V lost 4 bases, and 7 bases had no gene match. Germline CDR1 is SGHRS and CDR2 is YFSETQ. In nucleotides, the CDR3 is TGCGCCAGCAGCGTAAACGACAGGGGACAGTTCTTC. It specifies CASSVNDRGQFF.

In this sample, this clonotype turned up many times. A junction end diverges from the germline sequence, so it may reflect a read error. This chain connects TRBV20-1 to TRBJ1-2; possibly TRBD1 for D (5 bases). This CDR3 is built from 12 residues. From germline, CDR1 is DFQATT and CDR2 SNEGSKA (reference sequence). CDR3 in amino acids: CSASLGDYGSTF. DNA of the CDR3: TGCAGTGCTAGTCTTGGGGACTATGGCTCCACCTTC.

This clonotype was observed many times. This chain connects TRBV19 to TRBJ1-5; tentative D call: TRBD1 (6 bases). CDR1 and CDR2 from the germline V gene are LNHDA and SQIVND (reference sequence). The ends were cut back, 3 bases at V and 4 bases at J, with 16 bases in the middle. The CDR3 is 16 amino acids. CDR3 region: CASSITQGTGNQPQHF. CDR3 DNA sequence: TGTGCCAGTAGTATTACGCAGGGAACAGGGAATCAGCCCCAGCATTTT.

This clonotype was observed at least ten times. V gene TRBV7-2 combines with J gene TRBJ2-2, with 9 bases lining up with TRBD1. CDR1 and CDR2 from the germline V gene are SGHTA and FQGNSA. V shed 6 bases, J shed 1 base, and the junction held 9 bases outside the gene matches. This CDR3 comprises 17 residues. For the CDR3, the DNA is TGTGCCAGCAGGGGCGGACCGGGACAGGGGAACACCGGGGAGCTGTTTTTT. Its translation: CASRGGPGQGNTGELFF.

V and J are TRBV10-3 and TRBJ2-3; D not certain. V shed 5 bases and J shed 3 bases, with 12 bases lying between them. Germline CDR1 is ENHRY and CDR2 is SYGVKD. This CDR3 contains 14 residues. CDR3 in amino acids: CAISMVPPTDTQYF. The DNA of the CDR3 is TGTGCCATCAGTATGGTCCCGCCGACAGATACGCAGTATTTT.

Details on this clonotype: A clone one base away is much larger, so this may be a read error. The conserved final phenylalanine or tryptophan is absent from the CDR3, which likely points to a read error. The J gene is TRBJ1-2, the V gene TRBV19, with D possibly being TRBD1 (5 bases). The CDR3 runs 16 residues. Germline lookup yields CDR1 LNHDA and CDR2 SQIVND (reference sequence). The V gene lost 0 bases and the J gene lost 0 bases, with 11 bases spanning the gap. The CDR3 here is CASSIDRGRANYGYTS. Here the CDR3 DNA reads TGTGCCAGTAGTATAGATCGGGGCAGAGCTAACTATGGCTACACCTCC.

The CDR3 bases are TGTGCCATCAGTGACTTACAGGGGACATTTGCCTACGAGCAGTACTTC. This encodes CAISDLQGTFAYEQYF. The V gene is TRBV10-3, the J gene TRBJ2-7, with 7 positions matching TRBD1. CDR1 ENHRY and CDR2 SYGVKD come from the germline V gene. V was clipped by 3 bases and J by 2 bases; unmatched bases: 10. This CDR3 has 16 residues.

There are many counts of this clonotype. The chain has TRBV5-1 and TRBJ2-7; D is perhaps TRBD1 (5 bases). The CDR3 totals 13 residues. Germline CDR1 reads SGHRS; CDR2 reads YFSETQ. V was pared by 4 bases and J by 5 bases, with 13 bases between. The CDR3 DNA reads TGCGCCAGCAGCAGGACACTAACGAACGAGCAGTACTTC. Its protein product is CASSRTLTNEQYF. Together with reference TRBV5-1 and TRBJ2-7, the CDR3 gives the full variable domain: KAGVTQTPRYLIKTRGQQVTLSCSPISGHRSVSWYQQTPGQGLQFLFEYFSETQRNKGNFPGRFSGRQFSNSRSEMNVSTLELGDSALYLCASSRTLTNEQYFGPGTRLTVT.

Many counts were recorded for this clonotype. V usage is TRBV11-2 and J usage is TRBJ1-4; D remains ambiguous. The CDR3 loop spans 16 amino acids. Trimming removed 1 base from V and 0 bases from J, with 9 bases in between. Germline V gives CDR1 SGHAT, CDR2 FQNNGV. For the CDR3, the DNA is TGTGCCAGCAGCTTAGTCACGGGCTCAACTAATGAAAAACTGTTTTTT. Translating gives CASSLVTGSTNEKLFF.

The chain uses TRBV29-1 and TRBJ2-2, with D perhaps TRBD2 (6 bases). Trimming took off 4 bases at V and 7 bases at J, with 13 bases between the two ends. The V gene's germline CDR1 is SQVTM and CDR2 ANQGSEA. The CDR3 is made up of 13 amino acids. The CDR3 nucleotides are TGCAGCGTTGGAGGCGGGACGGGCGGGGAGCTGTTTTTT. Translating it yields CSVGGGTGGELFF.

This clonotype showed up many times. The V gene is TRBV18, the J gene TRBJ2-3; D may be TRBD2 (6 bases). This CDR3 region has 13 residues. The germline CDR1 and CDR2 sequences are KGHSH and LQKENI. Trimming removed 5 bases from V and 4 bases from J, with 10 bases in between. This CDR3 reads CASSLPGADTQYF. The CDR3 nucleotides are TGTGCCAGCTCATTACCGGGGGCAGATACGCAGTATTTT.

This clonotype was detected ten times or more. The J gene is TRBJ2-7, the V gene TRBV6-1; D ambiguous. CDR3 size: 14 residues. CDR1 and CDR2 from the germline V gene are MNHNS and SASEGT. V was clipped by 7 bases and J by 3 bases, with 16 bases between them. CDR3: CASTKAPSSYEQYF. The CDR3 coding sequence is TGTGCCAGCACTAAAGCCCCCAGCAGCTACGAGCAGTACTTC.

The CDR3: CASSQVASGYYEQYF. CDR3 in DNA: TGCGCCAGCAGCCAAGTGGCTAGCGGGTACTACGAGCAGTACTTC. The genes are TRBV4-1 and TRBJ2-7; 8 bases map to TRBD2. After removal of 1 base from V and 3 bases from J, the junction contained 5 bases not matched to a gene. This CDR3 spans 15 amino acids. Per the germline V gene, CDR1 is MGHRA and CDR2 is YSYEKL.

This clonotype was seen many times. This chain joins TRBV5-4 and TRBJ2-2; no reliable D call. Germline CDR1 is SGHNT and CDR2 is YYREEE (reference sequence). The CDR3 is made up of 15 amino acids. Trimming shortened V by 2 bases and J by 0 bases, and 8 bases separated the two germline ends. CDR3: CASSFRAPNTGELFF. The CDR3 nucleotides read TGTGCCAGCAGCTTCCGGGCTCCGAACACCGGGGAGCTGTTTTTT.

The chain carries TRBV14 and TRBJ1-1; TRBD1 matches at 8 bases. Germline trimming cut 0 bases from V and 5 bases from J; bases unmatched to any gene: 14. Germline V gives CDR1 SGHDN, CDR2 FVKESK. The CDR3 is made up of 18 amino acids. Here the CDR3 reads CASSQEKQGARIWTEAFF. The CDR3 nucleotides read TGTGCCAGCAGCCAAGAGAAGCAGGGGGCCCGGATTTGGACTGAAGCTTTCTTT.

Many counts were recorded for this clonotype. The rearrangement links TRBV7-9 to TRBJ2-3; D is perhaps TRBD2 (7 bases). Germline loops: CDR1 SEHNR, CDR2 FQNEAQ (reference sequence). Trimming took off 5 bases at V and 4 bases at J, with 22 bases between the two ends. The CDR3 length is 17 residues. CDR3 in DNA: TGTGCCAGCAGCCCGGGAGTAGGGGGGGCCTCCGCAGATACGCAGTATTTT. It translates to CASSPGVGGASADTQYF.

In its sample, this clonotype was seen many times. The chain has TRBV6-6 and TRBJ1-2; D ambiguous. The germline CDR1 and CDR2 sequences are MNHNY and SVGAGI (reference sequence). The CDR3 extends over 11 amino acids. Trimming removed 2 bases from V and 6 bases from J, with 4 bases in between. CDR3 bases: TGTGCCAGCAGTTACGGGGATGGCTACACCTTC. The encoded protein is CASSYGDGYTF.